One sample yielded the 29 T cell receptor beta chains listed below, sequenced in a study of CD8+ T cells in alopecia areata. cDNA reverse transcribed from extracted RNA served as the sequencing template. This table comes from immunoSEQ multiplex PCR, and its TCRdb copy is limited to in-frame clones, with some not included. This table holds approximately 110,000 clones, 56% found once. Documented treatment: oral pan-JAK inhibitor, 5-10 mg twice daily. Sequenced here: CD4+ T cells sorted from blood, sampled at week 24, from a patient treated with tofacitinib. Every receptor here comes from a human donor with alopecia areata.

This clone appeared a few times. V gene TRBV30 combines with J gene TRBJ2-1; D is uncertain. Trimming shortened V by 2 bases and J by 15 bases, and 17 bases separated the two germline ends. The CDR3 contains 12 residues. CDR1 GTSNPN and CDR2 SVGIG come from the germline V gene (reference sequence). The chain's CDR3 is CAWSLGARNPFF. The CDR3 DNA reads as TGTGCCTGGAGTCTCGGAGCTAGAAATCCGTTCTTC.

In this sample, this clone turned up a few times. The rearrangement links TRBV5-6 to TRBJ1-5; tentative D call: TRBD1 (6 bases). The germline V gene has CDR1 SGHDT and CDR2 YYEEEE. V gave up 0 bases and J gave up 7 bases, with 14 bases separating them. This CDR3 has 15 residues. The CDR3 reads CASSLAGEPYQPQHF. The CDR3 DNA reads as TGTGCCAGCAGCTTGGCAGGGGAGCCTTACCAGCCCCAGCATTTT.

J is TRBJ2-1 and V is TRBV5-1; TRBD2 matches 9 bases. The junction had 4 bases not matched to a gene; V was cut back by 4 bases and J by 8 bases. The CDR3 covers 13 residues. Germline CDR1 is SGHRS and CDR2 is YFSETQ. CDR3 protein: CASSPTSGDEQFF. CDR3 coding DNA: TGCGCCAGCAGCCCGACTAGCGGTGATGAGCAGTTCTTC.

Worth noting for this clone: This may be a read error, as it is one base from a much larger clone. The sample contains more than one DNA sequence encoding this CDR3. This rearrangement joins TRBV7-2 to TRBJ2-3; D unresolved. CDR3 length: 12 residues. Germline CDR1 is SGHTA and CDR2 is FQGNSA. Trimming pared 5 bases from V and 0 bases from J, leaving 3 bases between. For the CDR3, the DNA is TGTGCCAGCAGCCCGAGCACAGATACGCAGTATTTT. This sequence encodes CASSPSTDTQYF.

The chain recombines TRBV2 with TRBJ1-2; D is unresolved. V was trimmed by 7 bases and J by 5 bases, leaving 11 bases between them. The germline CDR1 and CDR2 sequences are SNHLY and FYNNEI. The CDR3 covers 12 residues. CDR3 DNA: TGTGCCAGCACCGGACTGGGTTATGGCTACACCTTC. It codes for CASTGLGYGYTF.

This clone was seen only once. This chain uses TRBV7-9 with TRBJ2-7, with a tentative D call TRBD2 (6 bases). This CDR3 comprises 14 residues. Germline V lookup: CDR1 SEHNR, CDR2 FQNEAQ (reference sequence). The V and J ends lost 4 bases and 1 base respectively, with 11 bases between them. This CDR3 is CASSWSGSSYEQYF. For the CDR3, the DNA is TGTGCCAGCAGCTGGAGCGGGTCTTCCTACGAGCAGTACTTC.

This rearrangement joins TRBV6-5 to TRBJ2-3, with D maybe TRBD2 (6 bases). Trimming removed 8 bases from V and 3 bases from J, with 12 bases in between. The CDR3 is 13 amino acids. CDR1 MNHEY and CDR2 SVGAGI come from the germline V gene. CDR3 coding DNA: TGTGCCAGCCGAAAGGAGGGTACAGATACGCAGTATTTT. It yields the protein CASRKEGTDTQYF.

This chain links TRBV10-3 with TRBJ2-2; 8 bases map to TRBD1. This CDR3 has 15 amino acids. The germline CDR1 and CDR2 sequences are ENHRY and SYGVKD. Unmatched junction bases numbered 1, after V lost 2 bases and J lost 2 bases. For the CDR3, the DNA is TGTGCCATCAGTGAGGGACAGGGAAACACCGGGGAGCTGTTTTTT. Amino acids: CAISEGQGNTGELFF.

This chain links TRBV7-2 with TRBJ2-4, with 10 bases identical to TRBD1. The CDR3 loop spans 18 amino acids. The junction had 11 bases not matched to a gene; V was cut back by 5 bases and J by 1 base. From germline, CDR1 is SGHTA and CDR2 FQGNSA. CDR3 nucleotide sequence: TGTGCCAGCAGCACCCAGGGACAGGGGAGGAGGGCCAAAAACATTCAGTACTTC. Translated, it gives CASSTQGQGRRAKNIQYF.

In this sample, this clone turned up a few times. V gene TRBV29-1 combines with J gene TRBJ2-3; D is uncertain. With 7 bases removed from V and 0 bases from J, the gap between germline ends came to 14 bases. Germline-derived CDR1 and CDR2 are SQVTM and ANQGSEA. The CDR3 is made up of 14 amino acids. This CDR3 reads CSARSGPSTDTQYF. The CDR3 nucleotides read TGCAGCGCCCGCAGTGGGCCTAGCACAGATACGCAGTATTTT.

The rearrangement links TRBV29-1 to TRBJ1-2, with D tentatively TRBD1 (6 bases). This CDR3 has 13 amino acids. Trimming shortened V by 3 bases and J by 2 bases, and 10 bases separated the two germline ends. Germline CDR1 SQVTM, CDR2 ANQGSEA. CDR3 bases: TGCAGCGTTGACAAGGGGGGGAACTATGGCTACACCTTC. This encodes CSVDKGGNYGYTF.

The genes are TRBV4-3 and TRBJ2-6; D is possibly TRBD1 (6 bases). Germline V gene lookup returns CDR1 LGHNA and CDR2 YSLEER. There are 17 residues in the CDR3. V lost 1 base and J lost 2, with 12 bases in between. The CDR3 reads CASSQVSQGPGANVLTF. For the CDR3, the DNA is TGCGCCAGCAGCCAAGTCTCCCAGGGGCCTGGGGCCAACGTCCTGACTTTC.

The chain carries TRBV28 and TRBJ2-3; 10 bases map to TRBD1. Germline V gene lookup returns CDR1 MDHEN and CDR2 SYDVKM. V lost 5 bases, J lost 1 base, and 6 bases stayed unmatched. The length of the CDR3 is 16 residues. This CDR3 reads CASSPPGTGGTDTQYF. The CDR3 DNA is TGTGCCAGCAGTCCCCCCGGGACAGGGGGCACAGATACGCAGTATTTT.

This clone was seen a single time. The chain carries TRBV19 and TRBJ2-3, with 12 bases identical to TRBD2. The CDR3 is made up of 15 amino acids. V lost 6 bases and J lost 5; bases outside the gene matches: 6. Per the germline V gene, CDR1 is LNHDA and CDR2 is SQIVND (reference sequence). CDR3 residues: CASRALAGGEDTQYF. The CDR3 bases are TGTGCCAGTAGAGCGCTAGCGGGGGGGGAAGATACGCAGTATTTT.

This clone was observed a few times. V usage is TRBV9 and J usage is TRBJ2-2; D perhaps matches TRBD1 (6 bases). V was cut by 1 base and J by 4 bases, with 14 bases left in between. Germline assignment: CDR1 SGDLS and CDR2 YYNGEE. The CDR3 extends over 16 amino acids. For the CDR3, the DNA is TGTGCCAGCAGCGTACTGTCAGGGGCTTTCACCGGGGAGCTGTTTTTT. Translation: CASSVLSGAFTGELFF. Using reference TRBV9 and TRBJ2-2 for the parts outside the CDR3, the full variable domain is DSGVTQTPKHLITATGQRVTLRCSPRSGDLSVYWYQQSLDQGLQFLIQYYNGEERAKGNILERFSAQQFPDLHSELNLSSLELGDSALYFCASSVLSGAFTGELFFGEGSRLTVL.

This sequence joins TRBV25-1 and TRBJ2-5; D not resolved. Per germline, CDR1 MGHDK and CDR2 SYGVNS. The CDR3 has 11 amino acids. The V and J ends lost 4 bases and 4 bases respectively, with 4 bases between them. The CDR3 sequence is CASSVVETQYF. The CDR3 coding sequence is TGTGCCAGCAGTGTCGTAGAGACCCAGTACTTC.

This sequence joins TRBV6-1 and TRBJ2-3, with D perhaps TRBD1 or TRBD2 (5 bases each). CDR3 length equals 18 residues. Per germline, CDR1 MNHNS and CDR2 SASEGT. Trimming left V 0 bases short and J 4 bases short, with 20 bases between. The CDR3 spells CASSEAHGGSGFSDTQYF. The CDR3 bases are TGTGCCAGCAGTGAAGCGCATGGGGGTAGTGGGTTCTCAGATACGCAGTATTTT.

This clone was seen a single time. The V and J genes are TRBV29-1 and TRBJ1-2, with D unclear. The CDR3 is 10 amino acids. Germline V gives CDR1 SQVTM, CDR2 ANQGSEA. Trimming pared 5 bases from V and 8 bases from J, leaving 9 bases between. The DNA of the CDR3 is TGCAGCGTTTACCCCCCAGGCTACACCTTC. This encodes CSVYPPGYTF.

This sequence joins TRBV7-9 and TRBJ2-7; D is unclear. The CDR3 length is 14 residues. V lost 3 bases and J 0 bases, leaving 9 bases between the germline ends. The germline CDR1 and CDR2 sequences are SEHNR and FQNEAQ (reference sequence). The CDR3 DNA reads TGTGCCAGCAGCTTCGGCAGGAGCTCCTACGAGCAGTACTTC. It codes for CASSFGRSSYEQYF.

The table lists this clone with a few counts. The chain uses TRBV29-1 and TRBJ2-3, with 11 bases aligning to TRBD2. Germline CDR1 and CDR2: SQVTM and ANQGSEA. This CDR3 has 13 amino acids. The V gene end was trimmed by 6 bases and the J gene end by 3 bases; junction bases not matched to a gene: 2. The CDR3 here is CSVRLAGTDTQYF. The CDR3 DNA follows: TGCAGCGTCCGACTAGCGGGGACAGATACGCAGTATTTT.

This clone turned up a few times. The gene calls are TRBV7-9 and TRBJ2-7; D is unresolved. The CDR3 spans 12 residues. The germline V gene has CDR1 SEHNR and CDR2 FQNEAQ (reference sequence). V lost 9 bases and J lost 3, with 12 bases in between. DNA of the CDR3: TGTGCCAGTAACCCTTTGGGCTACGAGCAGTACTTC. The encoded protein is CASNPLGYEQYF.

The gene calls are TRBV2 and TRBJ1-2, with D possibly being TRBD1 (5 bases). CDR3 length: 16 residues. Germline V gives CDR1 SNHLY, CDR2 FYNNEI. V was clipped by 5 bases and J by 4 bases, with 20 bases between them. DNA for the CDR3: TGTGCCAGCAGTCCGGACGGGACCCTTCGGCGCTATGGCTACACCTTC. The encoded protein is CASSPDGTLRRYGYTF. The full variable domain, rest sourced from reference TRBV2 and TRBJ1-2, is EPEVTQTPSHQVTQMGQEVILRCVPISNHLYFYWYRQILGQKVEFLVSFYNNEISEKSEIFDDQFSVERPDGSNFTLKIRSTKLEDSAMYFCASSPDGTLRRYGYTFGSGTRLTVV.

V gene TRBV5-6 combines with J gene TRBJ2-3, with TRBD1 identical over 10 bases. V was pared by 0 bases and J by 8 bases, with 6 bases of the junction left unmatched. CDR1 and CDR2 from the germline V gene are SGHDT and YYEEEE. The CDR3 is 15 residues long. Here the CDR3 DNA reads TGTGCCAGCAGCTTGGCCGGGACAGGGGCAGGTACGCAGTATTTT. It encodes CASSLAGTGAGTQYF.

The J gene is TRBJ2-1, the V gene TRBV5-1, with 11 bases aligning to TRBD2. The CDR3 sequence is 15 residues long. V gave up 4 bases and J gave up 5 bases; unmatched junction bases: 5. Looked up from germline, CDR1 is SGHRS and CDR2 is YFSETQ. The chain's CDR3 is CASSTGTSGNNEQFF. The DNA for the CDR3 is TGCGCCAGCAGCACCGGGACTAGCGGCAACAATGAGCAGTTCTTC.

The chain recombines TRBV4-2 with TRBJ1-6, with D possibly matching TRBD1 (5 bases). The CDR3 extends over 15 amino acids. In germline, CDR1 is LGHNA, CDR2 YNFKEQ. The V gene lost 6 bases and the J gene lost 7 bases, with 16 bases spanning the gap. CDR3 sequence reads: CASSQTRVKNSPLHF. For the CDR3, the DNA is TGTGCCAGCAGTCAGACCAGGGTAAAAAATTCACCCCTCCACTTT.

Regarding this clone: Other DNA sequences in the same sample also yield this CDR3. The chain has TRBV29-1 and TRBJ1-2; D remains unclear. V lost 4 bases and J 2 bases, leaving 5 bases between the germline ends. Germline assignment: CDR1 SQVTM and CDR2 ANQGSEA. The length of the CDR3 is 11 residues. This CDR3 reads CSVGDNYGYTF. The CDR3 DNA is TGCAGCGTTGGAGACAACTATGGCTACACCTTC. The complete variable domain, with remaining parts taken from reference TRBV29-1 and TRBJ1-2, reads SAVISQKPSRDICQRGTSLTIQCQVDSQVTMMFWYRQQPGQSLTLIATANQGSEATYESGFVIDKFPISRPNLTFSTLTVSNMSPEDSSIYLCSVGDNYGYTFGSGTRLTVV.

The rearrangement links TRBV11-2 to TRBJ2-7; TRBD2 is a possible D gene (5 bases). Germline assignment: CDR1 SGHAT and CDR2 FQNNGV. The CDR3 covers 13 residues. V lost 5 bases, J lost 5 bases, and 13 bases lay in between. The CDR3 protein is CASSPEIGDEQYF. CDR3 coding DNA: TGTGCCAGCAGCCCGGAAATCGGGGACGAGCAGTACTTC.

This chain joins TRBV9 and TRBJ2-2, with D tentatively TRBD1 (5 bases). The V and J ends lost 4 bases and 3 bases respectively, with 16 bases between them. CDR1 SGDLS and CDR2 YYNGEE come from the germline V gene. The CDR3 loop spans 16 amino acids. CDR3 in amino acids: CASSPNVPRDTGELFF. Here the CDR3 DNA reads TGTGCCAGCAGCCCCAATGTACCCAGGGACACCGGGGAGCTGTTTTTT.

This chain uses TRBV29-1 with TRBJ2-5; D is unresolved. Trimming cost V 7 bases and J 4 bases, with 7 bases left between them. Per the germline V gene, CDR1 is SQVTM and CDR2 is ANQGSEA. This CDR3 comprises 10 residues. This CDR3 reads CSGKTETQYF. DNA for the CDR3: TGCAGCGGTAAGACAGAGACCCAGTACTTC.